This T cell receptor (beta chain) was sequenced during a study of sequential checkpoint blockade in melanoma. Treatment meaning: randomized to nivolumab then ipilimumab (arm A) or the reverse (arm B). This clone occurred a few times. Method: immunoSEQ multiplex PCR; TCRdb's copy keeps in-frame clones and lacks some. The data contain around 12,000 clones, less than 75% of them singletons. The ends were cut back, 8 bases at V and 0 bases at J, with 12 bases in the middle. CDR3 length: 14 residues. The receptor was derived from a human donor with melanoma. This rearrangement joins TRBV5-3 to TRBJ2-1, with no clear D. TRBV5-3 is classed as an ORF, of uncertain function. The sample consisted of CD8+ T cells sorted from blood (inferred from file names), taken from a patient given nivolumab and ipilimumab in sequence. The CDR3 DNA follows: TGTGCCAGCAGCCCAACTCTCTCCTACAATGAGCAGTTCTTC. Amino acids: CASSPTLSYNEQFF.